This T cell receptor beta chain was retrieved from a study of T cell responses to AZD1222 COVID-19 vaccine. Study information: Analyses pooled second doses at about 4 or about 12 weeks.

In regard to this clone: Antigen: not known.

Using immunoSEQ multiplex PCR, the repertoire was profiled, and TCRdb retains in-frame clones only, with some absent. The sample has 100,000 or so clones, 85% to 90% seen once; the top ten hold around 1.5%. Study-wide results and caveats: Clonal diversity was possibly underestimated; the donors were predominantly white British and more often female.

The specimen was peripheral blood, collected on day 0 of AZD1222 vaccination. The sequence was obtained from an adult in good health.

Here the CDR3 reads CASSSSGPGGGKETQYF. The CDR3 coding sequence is TGTGCCAGCAGCTCATCGGGACCGGGAGGAGGAAAAGAGACCCAGTACTTC. J is TRBJ2-5 and V is TRBV7-2; 7 bases align to TRBD2. The CDR3 covers 17 residues. CDR1 is SGHTA, CDR2 FQGNSA, per germline. J gave up 3 bases and V 4 bases, and 14 bases lay outside the gene matches.